This T cell receptor (beta chain) was sequenced in a study of T-cell reconstitution after alpha-beta-depleted transplantation in children. This clonotype was observed at least ten times. Preparation of the TCRbeta library involved a method that used unique molecular identifiers. TCRdb analysed the PCR reads with MiXCR anew, one entry per CDR3 protein. The table records roughly 180,000 distinct CDR3 sequences, about 14% of them present only once. The CDR3 is 15 amino acids. Looked up from germline, CDR1 is SGHVS and CDR2 is FQNEAQ. Deletions cut 5 bases from V and 3 bases from J, with 15 bases between.

The sample consisted of PBMCs from the stem cell graft donor, taken from the stem cell graft. This chain connects TRBV7-8 to TRBJ2-3; a weak D match, TRBD2 (6 bases). This clonotype was sampled from a human donor who donated a stem cell graft to a child with acute lymphoblastic leukemia. CDR3 sequence (DNA): TGTGCCAGCAGCCCCCAAGAGCGGGTGACAGATACGCAGTATTTT. Translating it yields CASSPQERVTDTQYF.